These 26 T cell receptor beta chains came from one sample sequenced in a study of shared clonotypes between healthy human individuals (dated by TCRdb to the early 2020s). Libraries were constructed by the immunoSEQ multiplex PCR assay. TCRdb obtained this table from immuneACCESS and retained in-frame rearrangements with V and J assigned. These tables miss some clones; where compared with another copy, unresolved V genes account for less than half of the shortfall, and the remainder is unexplained. This sample has some 500,000 clones in its table, and approximately 71% of those were observed once. More than 10% of the sample belongs to the ten largest clones. Sequencing was performed on PBMCs. Source of these receptors: a woman between 40 and 50 years old in good health. Some clones in this sample may be carry-over from other donors' samples.

CDR3 in amino acids: CASSIRTGALNEKLFF. CDR3 in DNA: TGTGCCAGCAGCATACGGACAGGGGCGCTTAATGAAAAACTGTTTTTT. The chain links TRBV28 to TRBJ1-4; 9 positions match TRBD1. CDR3 length: 16 amino acids. Trimming removed 6 bases from V and 4 bases from J; junction bases left unmatched: 9. CDR1 is MDHEN and CDR2 is SYDVKM in the germline V gene.

V is TRBV2 and J is TRBJ2-1; 11 positions match TRBD2. The CDR3 is 15 amino acids. The V gene end was trimmed by 7 bases and the J gene end by 6 bases; junction bases not matched to a gene: 8. The germline V gene has CDR1 SNHLY and CDR2 FYNNEI. Written as DNA, the CDR3 is TGTGCCAGCACTGTCGGGCTAGCGGGAGGCAATGAGCAGTTCTTC. It specifies CASTVGLAGGNEQFF.

J is TRBJ2-6 and V is TRBV28, with 9 bases matching TRBD1. Per the germline V gene, CDR1 is MDHEN and CDR2 is SYDVKM. There are 18 residues in the CDR3. V trimming: 1 base; J trimming: 4 bases; junction bases outside the gene matches: 8. The CDR3 is CASSLLWDRVTGANVLTF. The CDR3 region has the DNA TGTGCCAGCAGTTTATTGTGGGACAGGGTTACAGGGGCCAACGTCCTGACTTTC.

The chain joins TRBV28 to TRBJ2-1; 8 bases line up with TRBD2. Looked up from germline, CDR1 is MDHEN and CDR2 is SYDVKM. V dropped 4 bases and J dropped 0; count of bases not matched to a gene: 5. The CDR3 loop spans 16 amino acids. The CDR3 region has the DNA TGTGCCAGCAGTTCCCCTGGGACTAGCTCCTACAATGAGCAGTTCTTC. Translating it yields CASSSPGTSSYNEQFF.

V and J are TRBV18 and TRBJ2-7; D might be TRBD1 or TRBD2, each matching 5 bases. The ends were cut back, 3 bases at V and 3 bases at J, with 12 bases in the middle. In germline, CDR1 is KGHSH, CDR2 LQKENI. This CDR3 comprises 14 residues. The CDR3 protein is CASSPTRDGYEQYF. In nucleotides, the CDR3 is TGTGCCAGCTCACCGACCCGGGACGGCTACGAGCAGTACTTC.

CDR3 bases: TGTGCCAGCAGTTACGCGGGGACAGGACTATACGAGCAGTACTTC. The encoded protein is CASSYAGTGLYEQYF. The chain links TRBV6-5 to TRBJ2-5, with TRBD1 matching over 8 bases. The DNA end is more similar to TRBJ2-7, so the J call may be wrong. Per germline, CDR1 MNHEY and CDR2 SVGAGI. The length of the CDR3 is 15 residues.

The chain couples TRBV7-2 to TRBJ1-4; 9 bases match TRBD1. J gave up 8 bases and V 4 bases, and 11 bases lay outside the gene matches. CDR1 is SGHTA and CDR2 is FQGNSA in the germline V gene. The CDR3 extends over 16 amino acids. This CDR3 is CASSSTIQGAREKLFF. In nucleotides, the CDR3 is TGTGCCAGCAGCTCAACCATACAGGGGGCTCGGGAAAAACTGTTTTTT.

In its sample, this clone was seen a few times. The chain joins TRBV4-1 to TRBJ2-3, with 14 bases that match TRBD2. J lost 3 bases, V lost 4 bases, and 12 bases had no gene match. There are 19 residues in the CDR3. Looked up from germline, CDR1 is MGHRA and CDR2 is YSYEKL. CDR3: CASSRTGLAGVMDTDTQYF. CDR3 nucleotides: TGCGCCAGCAGCCGAACGGGACTAGCGGGAGTCATGGATACAGATACGCAGTATTTT.

The chain employs TRBV9 and TRBJ1-2; D is unclear. This CDR3 contains 13 residues. V lost 0 bases and J 5 bases, leaving 8 bases between the germline ends. Per germline, CDR1 SGDLS and CDR2 YYNGEE. CDR3 sequence: CASSVGVLYGYTF. For the CDR3, the DNA is TGTGCCAGCAGCGTAGGAGTTCTATATGGCTACACCTTC.

The chain is built from TRBV10-3 and TRBJ2-3, with D possibly matching TRBD1 (5 bases). From germline, CDR1 is ENHRY and CDR2 SYGVKD. The CDR3 is 12 residues long. V dropped 8 bases and J dropped 2 bases, with 8 bases sitting between them. CDR3: CAIGRATDTQYF. The CDR3 coding sequence is TGTGCCATCGGCAGGGCCACAGATACGCAGTATTTT.

A remark on this clone: This may be a read error, as it is one base from a much larger clone. Other DNA sequences in this specimen translate into the identical CDR3. This chain joins TRBV7-3 and TRBJ2-3; D call uncertain. Per the germline V gene, CDR1 is SGHTA and CDR2 is FQGTGA. The CDR3 runs 14 residues. V was shortened by 5 bases and J by 6 bases, with 15 bases between the two germline ends. CDR3: CASSPGPPPDTQYF. The CDR3, as DNA: TGTGCCAGCAGCCCCGGGCCTCCCCCGGATACGCAGTATTTT. Based on the CDR3 plus reference TRBV7-3 and TRBJ2-3, the full variable domain is GAGVSQTPSNKVTEKGKYVELRCDPISGHTALYWYRQSLGQGPEFLIYFQGTGAADDSGLPNDRFFAVRPEGSVSTLKIQRTERGDSAVYLCASSPGPPPDTQYFGPGTRLTVL.

This clone has just one count. V is TRBV7-9 and J is TRBJ2-7; D remains ambiguous. Looked up from germline, CDR1 is SEHNR and CDR2 is FQNEAQ (reference sequence). V was cut by 3 bases and J by 1 base, with 13 bases left in between. The CDR3 spans 15 residues. Written as DNA, the CDR3 is TGTGCCAGCAGCTTCGGAAGGGAATTTTCCTACGAGCAGTACTTC. Amino acids: CASSFGREFSYEQYF. The full variable domain, its missing parts supplied by reference TRBV7-9 and TRBJ2-7, is DTGVSQNPRHKITKRGQNVTFRCDPISEHNRLYWYRQTLGQGPEFLTYFQNEAQLEKSRLLSDRFSAERPKGSFSTLEIQRTEQGDSAMYLCASSFGREFSYEQYFGPGTRLTVT.

This clone has a single count. The chain has TRBV11-2 and TRBJ2-2; D is possibly TRBD2 (6 bases). This CDR3 contains 13 residues. From germline, CDR1 is SGHAT and CDR2 FQNNGV. Trimming took off 5 bases at V and 7 bases at J, with 11 bases between the two ends. DNA of the CDR3: TGTGCCAGCAGCGTGACTAGAGACGGGGAGCTGTTTTTT. As protein: CASSVTRDGELFF.

The chain joins TRBV27 to TRBJ2-3; TRBD2 matches 7 bases. The CDR3 loop spans 13 amino acids. V was clipped by 3 bases and J by 4 bases; unmatched bases: 1. CDR1 is MNHEY and CDR2 is SMNVEV in the germline V gene (reference sequence). This CDR3 is CASSFLAADTQYF. CDR3 in DNA: TGTGCCAGCAGTTTCCTAGCGGCAGATACGCAGTATTTT.

This chain links TRBV7-9 with TRBJ2-5; 8 bases map to TRBD2. V gave up 6 bases and J gave up 5 bases; unmatched junction bases: 14. The length of the CDR3 is 16 residues. Germline V lookup: CDR1 SEHNR, CDR2 FQNEAQ (reference sequence). The CDR3, as DNA: TGTGCCAGCAGTAGGGACTTCAGCGGGAGTGTGGAGACCCAGTACTTC. It codes for CASSRDFSGSVETQYF. The variable domain in full, completed from reference TRBV7-9 and TRBJ2-5, reads DTGVSQNPRHKITKRGQNVTFRCDPISEHNRLYWYRQTLGQGPEFLTYFQNEAQLEKSRLLSDRFSAERPKGSFSTLEIQRTEQGDSAMYLCASSRDFSGSVETQYFGPGTRLLVL.

About this clone itself: This likely came from a read error, as a far larger clone is one base away. V is TRBV19 and J is TRBJ1-2, with TRBD1 identical over 9 bases. Germline V gene data show CDR1 as LNHDA and CDR2 as SQIVND (reference sequence). The CDR3 consists of 14 residues. As DNA, the CDR3 is TGTGCCAGTAGTGCCTGGGACAGGGTCTATGACTACACCTTC. This sequence encodes CASSAWDRVYDYTF. Drawing the rest from reference TRBV19 and TRBJ1-2, the complete variable domain is DGGITQSPKYLFRKEGQNVTLSCEQNLNHDAMYWYRQDPGQGLRLIYYSQIVNDFQKGDIAEGYSVSREKKESFPLTVTSAQKNPTAFYLCASSAWDRVYDYTFGSGTRLTVV.

Notes on this clone: One junction end does not reproduce the germline sequence, and a read error may be involved. V and J are TRBV7-7 and TRBJ2-7, with D maybe TRBD1 (5 bases). Germline-derived CDR1 and CDR2 are SSHAT and FNYEAQ (reference sequence). CDR3 length: 14 residues. CDR3 nucleotides: TGTGCTAGCAGCTTGACGACAGAGGCCTACGAGCAGTACTTC. This translates into CASSLTTEAYEQYF.

This clone occurred many times. This chain joins TRBV20-1 and TRBJ2-7; D gene unclear. The CDR3 has 11 amino acids. Trimming took 7 bases from V and 2 from J, leaving 9 bases between them. Germline V lookup: CDR1 DFQATT, CDR2 SNEGSKA (reference sequence). DNA of the CDR3: TGCAGTGGAAGTTCCGCCTACGAGCAGTACTTC. It codes for CSGSSAYEQYF.

This clone was seen once. The rearrangement joins TRBV30 to TRBJ1-1, with 8 nucleotides matching TRBD1. The germline CDR1 and CDR2 sequences are GTSNPN and SVGIG (reference sequence). The CDR3 sequence is 14 residues long. V gave up 1 base and J gave up 0 bases; unmatched junction bases: 1. The CDR3, as DNA: TGTGCCTGGAGTGCGGACAGGGTGAACACTGAAGCTTTCTTT. Translation: CAWSADRVNTEAFF.

The chain employs TRBV4-2 and TRBJ2-6; unclear D gene. In germline, CDR1 is LGHNA, CDR2 YNFKEQ. V was shortened by 0 bases and J by 2 bases, with 5 bases between the two germline ends. The CDR3 has 15 residues. CDR3 DNA: TGTGCCAGCAGCCAAGATCGTCCTGGGGCCAACGTCCTGACTTTC. It is translated as CASSQDRPGANVLTF.

The J gene is TRBJ1-2, the V gene TRBV7-2; D is undetermined. V lost 1 base and J 4 bases, leaving 7 bases between the germline ends. CDR1 SGHTA and CDR2 FQGNSA come from the germline V gene. This CDR3 is built from 13 residues. The CDR3 DNA reads TGTGCCAGCAGCTTAGGGCAAATCTATGGCTACACCTTC. Its translation is CASSLGQIYGYTF.

In its sample, this clone was seen once. V usage is TRBV29-1 and J usage is TRBJ2-5; D is ambiguous. This CDR3 contains 10 residues. V was pared by 4 bases and J by 4 bases, with 4 bases between. CDR1 and CDR2 (germline): SQVTM, ANQGSEA. The CDR3 DNA reads TGCAGCGTTGCCTTAGAGACCCAGTACTTC. Its protein product is CSVALETQYF. The whole variable domain, filled in from reference TRBV29-1 and TRBJ2-5, reads SAVISQKPSRDICQRGTSLTIQCQVDSQVTMMFWYRQQPGQSLTLIATANQGSEATYESGFVIDKFPISRPNLTFSTLTVSNMSPEDSSIYLCSVALETQYFGPGTRLLVL.

On this clone itself: This probably arose from a read error, given a far larger clone one base away. The J gene is TRBJ2-3, the V gene TRBV2, with D unresolved. The CDR3 runs 11 residues. CDR1 is SNHLY, CDR2 FYNNEI, per germline. For the CDR3, the DNA is TGTGCCAGCAGGTATCAAGATATGCAGTATTTT. Protein product: CASRYQDMQYF.

Remarks on this clone: This likely stems from a read error, as it lies one base from a far larger clone. The sample contains more than one DNA sequence encoding this CDR3. V gene TRBV2 combines with J gene TRBJ1-1; maybe TRBD1 (5 bases). Trimming removed 2 bases at V and 12 bases at J, with 13 bases between. Germline CDR1 SNHLY, CDR2 FYNNEI. This CDR3 is built from 12 residues. The CDR3: CASSELGTYSFF. DNA for the CDR3: TGTGCCAGCAGTGAACTTGGGACCTACTCTTTCTTT.

The CDR3 coding sequence is TGTGCCAGCAGTTCGGGACAGGGGTTTAGGGAAAATCAGCCCCAGCATTTT. Protein sequence: CASSSGQGFRENQPQHF. The genes are TRBV28 and TRBJ1-5; 10 bases fit TRBD1. The CDR3 covers 17 residues. V was pared by 4 bases and J by 4 bases, with 10 bases of the junction left unmatched. Germline CDR1 is MDHEN and CDR2 is SYDVKM.

This rearrangement joins TRBV7-3 to TRBJ1-1; no firm D call. Germline V gene sequence: CDR1 SGHTA, CDR2 FQGTGA. The CDR3 length is 13 residues. Trimming removed 6 bases at V and 1 base at J, with 9 bases between. CDR3 region: CASRVGANTEAFF. The CDR3 DNA follows: TGTGCCAGCAGGGTGGGAGCGAACACTGAAGCTTTCTTT.